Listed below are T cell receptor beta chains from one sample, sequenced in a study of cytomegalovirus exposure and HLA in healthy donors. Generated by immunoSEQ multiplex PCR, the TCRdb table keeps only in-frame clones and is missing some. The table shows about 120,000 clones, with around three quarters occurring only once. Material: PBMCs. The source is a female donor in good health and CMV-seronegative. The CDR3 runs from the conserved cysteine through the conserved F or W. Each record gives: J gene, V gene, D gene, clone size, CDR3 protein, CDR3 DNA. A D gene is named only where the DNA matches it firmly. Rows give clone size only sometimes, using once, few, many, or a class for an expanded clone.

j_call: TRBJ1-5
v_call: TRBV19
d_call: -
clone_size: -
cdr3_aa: CASSIVRDKHQPQHF
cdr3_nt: TGTGCCAGTAGTATAGTACGGGACAAGCATCAGCCCCAGCATTTT

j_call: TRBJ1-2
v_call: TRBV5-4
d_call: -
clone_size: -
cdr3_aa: CASTADANGYTF
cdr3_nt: TGTGCCAGCACCGCGGATGCTAATGGCTACACCTTC

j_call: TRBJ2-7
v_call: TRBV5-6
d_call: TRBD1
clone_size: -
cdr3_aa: CASSQQGFSYEQYF
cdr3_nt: TGTGCCAGCAGTCAACAGGGGTTTTCCTACGAGCAGTACTTC

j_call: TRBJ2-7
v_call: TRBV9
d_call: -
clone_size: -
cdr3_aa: CASSLHGASSYEQYF
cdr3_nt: TGTGCCAGCAGCCTGCATGGGGCCTCGTCGTACGAGCAGTACTTC

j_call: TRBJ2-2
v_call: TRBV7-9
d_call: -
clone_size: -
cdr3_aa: CSSTSLTGELFF
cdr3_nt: TGTTCCAGCACCTCTCTCACCGGGGAGCTGTTTTTT

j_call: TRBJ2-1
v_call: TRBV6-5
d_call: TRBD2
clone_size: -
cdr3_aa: CASSYSSGELYNEQFF
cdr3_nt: TGTGCCAGCAGTTACTCGAGCGGGGAGCTCTACAATGAGCAGTTCTTC

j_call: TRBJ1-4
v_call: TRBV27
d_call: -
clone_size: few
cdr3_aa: CASSYLGQSKGEKLFF
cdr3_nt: TGTGCCAGCAGTTATCTCGGACAGTCAAAGGGTGAAAAACTGTTTTTT

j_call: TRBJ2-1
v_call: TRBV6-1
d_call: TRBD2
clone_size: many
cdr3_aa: CASSSPAGEYNEQFF
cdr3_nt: TGTGCCAGCAGTTCTCCAGCGGGGGAGTACAATGAGCAGTTCTTC

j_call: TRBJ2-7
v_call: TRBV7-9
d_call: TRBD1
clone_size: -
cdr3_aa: CASSQTGGSYEQYF
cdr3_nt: TGTGCCAGCAGTCAAACAGGGGGGAGCTACGAGCAGTACTTC

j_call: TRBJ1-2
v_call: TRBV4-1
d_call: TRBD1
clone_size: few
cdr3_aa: CASSGQDRGRYGYTF
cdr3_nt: TGCGCCAGCAGCGGGCAGGACAGGGGGAGATATGGCTACACCTTC

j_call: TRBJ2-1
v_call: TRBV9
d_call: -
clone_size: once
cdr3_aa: CASSVRVTPNNEQFF
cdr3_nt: TGTGCCAGCAGCGTCAGGGTGACCCCCAACAATGAGCAGTTCTTC

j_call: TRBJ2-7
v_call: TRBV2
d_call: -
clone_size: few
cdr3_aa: CASRLQGSYEQYF
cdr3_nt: TGTGCCAGCAGGTTACAGGGTTCCTACGAGCAGTACTTC

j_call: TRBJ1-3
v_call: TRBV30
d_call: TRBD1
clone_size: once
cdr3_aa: CAWNPGQATTIYF
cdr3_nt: TGTGCCTGGAACCCGGGACAGGCAACCACCATATATTTT

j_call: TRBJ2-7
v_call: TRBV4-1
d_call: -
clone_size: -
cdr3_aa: CASSQELTAYEQYF
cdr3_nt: TGCGCCAGCAGCCAAGAACTGACAGCCTACGAGCAGTACTTC

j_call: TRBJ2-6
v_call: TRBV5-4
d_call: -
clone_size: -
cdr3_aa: CASSLGGTGANVLTF
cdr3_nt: TGTGCCAGCAGCTTGGGAGGGACTGGGGCCAACGTCCTGACTTTC

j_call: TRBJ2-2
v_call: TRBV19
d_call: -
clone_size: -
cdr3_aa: CASSISRTVTGELFF
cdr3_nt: TGTGCCAGTAGTATATCCCGGACAGTCACCGGGGAGCTGTTTTTT

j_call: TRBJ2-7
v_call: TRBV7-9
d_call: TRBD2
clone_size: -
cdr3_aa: CASSHPRTRGGSSYEQYF
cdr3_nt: TGTGCCAGCAGCCACCCAAGGACGCGGGGGGGGAGCTCCTACGAGCAGTACTTC

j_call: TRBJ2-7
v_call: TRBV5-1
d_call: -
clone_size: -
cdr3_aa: CASSSTGTYEQYF
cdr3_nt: TGCGCCAGCAGCTCTACAGGGACCTACGAGCAGTACTTC

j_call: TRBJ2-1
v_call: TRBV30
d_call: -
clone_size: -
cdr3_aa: CAWSRDFNEQFF
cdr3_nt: TGTGCCTGGAGTAGGGACTTCAATGAGCAGTTCTTC

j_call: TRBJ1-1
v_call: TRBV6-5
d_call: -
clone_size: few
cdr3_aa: CASSEGEEFTEAFF
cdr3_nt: TGTGCCAGCAGTGAAGGTGAGGAGTTCACTGAAGCTTTCTTT

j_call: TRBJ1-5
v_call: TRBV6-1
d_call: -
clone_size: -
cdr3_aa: CASIIWVGSNQPQHF
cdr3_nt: TGTGCCAGCATTATCTGGGTCGGGAGCAATCAGCCCCAGCATTTT

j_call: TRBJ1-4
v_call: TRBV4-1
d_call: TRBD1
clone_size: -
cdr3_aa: CASSQAFSGQSEKLFF
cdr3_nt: TGCGCCAGCAGCCAAGCCTTCTCGGGACAGAGCGAAAAACTGTTTTTT

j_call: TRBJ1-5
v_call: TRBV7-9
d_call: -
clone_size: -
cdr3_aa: CASSLPSQPQHF
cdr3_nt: TGTGCCAGCAGCTTACCAAGCCAGCCCCAGCATTTT

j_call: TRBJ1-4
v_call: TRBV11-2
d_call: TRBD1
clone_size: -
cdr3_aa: CASSFGTKGALNEKLFF
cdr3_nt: TGTGCCAGCAGCTTTGGTACGAAGGGGGCTTTAAATGAAAAACTGTTTTTT

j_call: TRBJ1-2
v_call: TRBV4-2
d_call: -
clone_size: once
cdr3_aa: CASSQGSGYTF
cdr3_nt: TGTGCCAGCAGCCAAGGTTCGGGCTACACCTTC

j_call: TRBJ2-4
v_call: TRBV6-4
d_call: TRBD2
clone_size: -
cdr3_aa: CASSEMGGANIQYF
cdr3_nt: TGTGCCAGCAGTGAGATGGGAGGGGCCAACATTCAGTACTTC

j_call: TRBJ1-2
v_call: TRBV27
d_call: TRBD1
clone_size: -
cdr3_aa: CASSATPGQGANGYTF
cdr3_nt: TGTGCCAGCAGTGCTACCCCGGGACAGGGGGCTAATGGCTACACCTTC

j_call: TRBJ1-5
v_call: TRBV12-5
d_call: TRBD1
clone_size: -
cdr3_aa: CASGRGQGNQPQHF
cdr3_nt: TGTGCTAGTGGCCGGGGACAGGGGAATCAGCCCCAGCATTTT

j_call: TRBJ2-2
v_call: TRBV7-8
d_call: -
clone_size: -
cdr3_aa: CASSLLSTGELFF
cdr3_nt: TGTGCCAGCAGCTTACTGAGCACCGGGGAGCTGTTTTTT

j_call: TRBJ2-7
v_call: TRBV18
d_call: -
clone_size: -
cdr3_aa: CASSPNPGEGLGYF
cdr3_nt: TGTGCCAGCTCGCCCAACCCGGGAGAGGGCTTGGGGTACTTC

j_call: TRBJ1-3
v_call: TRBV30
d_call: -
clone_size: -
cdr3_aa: CAWSAGSGNTIYF
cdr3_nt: TGTGCCTGGAGTGCAGGGTCTGGAAACACCATATATTTT

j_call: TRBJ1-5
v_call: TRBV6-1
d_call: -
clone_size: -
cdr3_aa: CASSSDRFNQPQHF
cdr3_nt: TGTGCCAGCAGTTCGGACAGATTCAATCAGCCCCAGCATTTT

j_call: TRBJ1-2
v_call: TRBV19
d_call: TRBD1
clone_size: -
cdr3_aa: CASSIADRLNYGYTF
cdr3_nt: TGTGCCAGTAGTATAGCGGACAGGTTAAACTATGGCTACACCTTC

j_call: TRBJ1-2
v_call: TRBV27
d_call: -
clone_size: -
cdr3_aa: CATQGLGGYTF
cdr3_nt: TGTGCCACCCAGGGGTTGGGTGGCTACACCTTC

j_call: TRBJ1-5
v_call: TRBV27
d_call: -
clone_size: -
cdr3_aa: CASSGDNQPQHF
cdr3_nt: TGTGCCAGCAGCGGGGACAATCAGCCCCAGCATTTT

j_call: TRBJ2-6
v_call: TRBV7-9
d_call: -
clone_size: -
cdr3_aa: CASSFKTEYSGANVLTF
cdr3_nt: TGTGCCAGCAGCTTCAAAACGGAGTACTCTGGGGCCAACGTCCTGACTTTC

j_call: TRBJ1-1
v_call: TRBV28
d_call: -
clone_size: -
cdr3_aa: CASSPRGGGAFF
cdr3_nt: TGTGCCAGCAGTCCCCGGGGAGGGGGGGCTTTCTTT

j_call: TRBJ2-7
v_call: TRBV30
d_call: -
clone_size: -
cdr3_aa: CAWGGSSYEQYF
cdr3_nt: TGTGCCTGGGGCGGCAGCTCCTACGAGCAGTACTTC

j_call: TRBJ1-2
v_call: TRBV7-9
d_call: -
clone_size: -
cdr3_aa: CASSSEITYGYTF
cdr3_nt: TGTGCCAGCAGCTCGGAGATAACTTATGGCTACACCTTC

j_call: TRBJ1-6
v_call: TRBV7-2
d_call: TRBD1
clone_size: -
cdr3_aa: CASSPSRDSLPSPLHF
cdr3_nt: TGTGCCAGCAGCCCCTCCCGGGACAGCCTACCTTCACCCCTCCACTTT

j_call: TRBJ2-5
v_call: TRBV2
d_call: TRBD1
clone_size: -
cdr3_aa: CASRPRGWETQYF
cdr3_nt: TGTGCCAGCAGGCCCAGGGGGTGGGAGACCCAGTACTTC

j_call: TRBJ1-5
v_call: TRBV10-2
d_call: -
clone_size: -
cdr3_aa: CASSDRAGNQPQHF
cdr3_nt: TGCGCCAGCAGTGACAGGGCCGGCAATCAGCCCCAGCATTTT

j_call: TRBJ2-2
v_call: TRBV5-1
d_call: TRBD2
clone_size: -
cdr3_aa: CASSGGLAGVAGELFF
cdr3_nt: TGCGCCAGCAGCGGGGGACTAGCGGGGGTCGCCGGGGAGCTGTTTTTT

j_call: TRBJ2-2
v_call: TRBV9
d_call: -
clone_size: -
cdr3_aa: CASSAGANTGELFF
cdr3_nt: TGTGCCAGCAGCGCGGGGGCGAACACCGGGGAGCTGTTTTTT

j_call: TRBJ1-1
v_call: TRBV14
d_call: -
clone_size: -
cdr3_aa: CASSVTLKMEAFF
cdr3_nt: TGTGCCAGCAGCGTTACCCTAAAAATGGAAGCTTTCTTT

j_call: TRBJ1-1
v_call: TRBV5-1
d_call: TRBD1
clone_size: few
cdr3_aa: CASSGTGGAQWGTEAFF
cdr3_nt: TGCGCCAGCAGCGGGACAGGGGGCGCTCAATGGGGCACTGAAGCTTTCTTT

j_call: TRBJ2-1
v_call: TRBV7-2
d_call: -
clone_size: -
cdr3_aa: CASSLIVFGHRLGHEQFF
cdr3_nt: TGTGCCAGCAGCTTAATCGTCTTTGGACATAGGCTAGGGCATGAGCAGTTCTTC

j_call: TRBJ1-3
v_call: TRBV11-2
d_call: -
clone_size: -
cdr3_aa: CASSLWQWGNTIYF
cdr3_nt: TGTGCCAGCAGCTTATGGCAATGGGGAAACACCATATATTTT

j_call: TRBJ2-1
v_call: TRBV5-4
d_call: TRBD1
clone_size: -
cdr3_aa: CASSLAKGTGMDNEQFF
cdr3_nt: TGTGCCAGCAGCTTGGCCAAAGGGACAGGAATGGACAATGAGCAGTTCTTC

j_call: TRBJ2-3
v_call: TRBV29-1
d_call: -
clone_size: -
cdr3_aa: CSVEHRSHTDTQYF
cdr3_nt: TGCAGCGTTGAACACAGGAGTCACACAGATACGCAGTATTTT

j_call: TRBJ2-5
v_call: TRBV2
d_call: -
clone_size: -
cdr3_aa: CASSEDGPPSETQYF
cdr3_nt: TGTGCCAGCAGTGAAGATGGCCCCCCCTCCGAGACCCAGTACTTC